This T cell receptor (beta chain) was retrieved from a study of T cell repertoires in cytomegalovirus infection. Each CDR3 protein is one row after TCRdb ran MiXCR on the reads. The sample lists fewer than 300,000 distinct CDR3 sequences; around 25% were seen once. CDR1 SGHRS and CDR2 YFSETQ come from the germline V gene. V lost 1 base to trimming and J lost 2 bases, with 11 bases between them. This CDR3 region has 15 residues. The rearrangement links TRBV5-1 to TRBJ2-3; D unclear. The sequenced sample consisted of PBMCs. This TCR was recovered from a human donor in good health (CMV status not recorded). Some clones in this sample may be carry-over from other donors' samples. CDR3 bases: TGCGCCAGCAGCTTGTCTGGCGCTCCCACAGATACGCAGTATTTT. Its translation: CASSLSGAPTDTQYF. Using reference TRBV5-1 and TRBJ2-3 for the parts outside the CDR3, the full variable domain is KAGVTQTPRYLIKTRGQQVTLSCSPISGHRSVSWYQQTPGQGLQFLFEYFSETQRNKGNFPGRFSGRQFSNSRSEMNVSTLELGDSALYLCASSLSGAPTDTQYFGPGTRLTVL.